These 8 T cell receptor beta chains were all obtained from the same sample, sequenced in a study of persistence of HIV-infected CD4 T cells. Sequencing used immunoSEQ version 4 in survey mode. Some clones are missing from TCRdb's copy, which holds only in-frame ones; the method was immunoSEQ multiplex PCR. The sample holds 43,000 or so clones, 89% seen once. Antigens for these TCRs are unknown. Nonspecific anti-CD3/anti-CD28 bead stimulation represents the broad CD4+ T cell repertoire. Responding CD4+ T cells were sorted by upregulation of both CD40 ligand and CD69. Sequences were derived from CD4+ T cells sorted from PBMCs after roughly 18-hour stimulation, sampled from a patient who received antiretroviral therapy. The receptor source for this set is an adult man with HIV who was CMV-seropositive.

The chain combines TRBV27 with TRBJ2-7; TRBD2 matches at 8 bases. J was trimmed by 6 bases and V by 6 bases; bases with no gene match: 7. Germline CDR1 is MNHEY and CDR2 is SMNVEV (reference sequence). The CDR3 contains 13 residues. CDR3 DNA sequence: TGTGCCAGCAGAATCAGCGGGGGAGTCGAGCAGTACTTC. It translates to CASRISGGVEQYF.

CDR3 residues: CASSVGPRYGYTF. The CDR3 nucleotides are TGTGCCAGTAGTGTGGGACCGCGTTATGGCTACACCTTC. V and J are TRBV19 and TRBJ1-2; D is perhaps TRBD1 (5 bases). The CDR3 sequence is 13 residues long. The germline V gene has CDR1 LNHDA and CDR2 SQIVND (reference sequence). V was clipped by 5 bases and J by 5 bases, with 12 bases between them.

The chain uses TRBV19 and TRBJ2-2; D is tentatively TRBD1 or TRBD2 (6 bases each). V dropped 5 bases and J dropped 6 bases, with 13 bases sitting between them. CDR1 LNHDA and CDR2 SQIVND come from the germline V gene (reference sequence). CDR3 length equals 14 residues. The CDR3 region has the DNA TGTGCCAGTAGTTTCAAGGGGGGAGCCGGGGAGCTGTTTTTT. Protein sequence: CASSFKGGAGELFF.

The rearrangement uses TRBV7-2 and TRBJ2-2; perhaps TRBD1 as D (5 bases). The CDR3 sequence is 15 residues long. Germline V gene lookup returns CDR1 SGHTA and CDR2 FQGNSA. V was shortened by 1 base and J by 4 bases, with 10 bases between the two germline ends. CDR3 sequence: CASSLDRRSTGELFF. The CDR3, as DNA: TGTGCCAGCAGCTTAGACAGGAGATCCACCGGGGAGCTGTTTTTT.

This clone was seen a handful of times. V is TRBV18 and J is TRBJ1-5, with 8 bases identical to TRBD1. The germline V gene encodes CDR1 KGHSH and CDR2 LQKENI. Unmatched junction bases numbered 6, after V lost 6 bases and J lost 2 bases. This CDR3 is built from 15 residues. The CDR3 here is CASSADRVGNQPQHF. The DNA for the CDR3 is TGTGCCAGCTCGGCGGACAGGGTAGGCAATCAGCCCCAGCATTTT. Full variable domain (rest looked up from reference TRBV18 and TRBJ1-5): NAGVMQNPRHLVRRRGQEARLRCSPMKGHSHVYWYRQLPEEGLKFMVYLQKENIIDESGMPKERFSAEFPKEGPSILRIQQVVRGDSAAYFCASSADRVGNQPQHFGDGTRLSIL.

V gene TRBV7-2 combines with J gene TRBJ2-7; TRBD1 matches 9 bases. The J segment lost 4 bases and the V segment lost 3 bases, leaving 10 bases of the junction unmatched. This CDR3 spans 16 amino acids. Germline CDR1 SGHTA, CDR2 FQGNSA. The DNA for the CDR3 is TGTGCCAGCAGCTTGGAGGGTGGGACAGGGTCTTACGAGCAGTACTTC. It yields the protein CASSLEGGTGSYEQYF.

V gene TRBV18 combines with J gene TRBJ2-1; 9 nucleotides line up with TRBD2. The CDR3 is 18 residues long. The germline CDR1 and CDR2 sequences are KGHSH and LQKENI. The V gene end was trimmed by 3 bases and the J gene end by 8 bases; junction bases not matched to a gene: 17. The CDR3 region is CASSPTFAGGPIAHEQFF. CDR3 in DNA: TGTGCCAGCTCACCGACATTTGCGGGGGGGCCGATCGCTCATGAGCAGTTCTTC.

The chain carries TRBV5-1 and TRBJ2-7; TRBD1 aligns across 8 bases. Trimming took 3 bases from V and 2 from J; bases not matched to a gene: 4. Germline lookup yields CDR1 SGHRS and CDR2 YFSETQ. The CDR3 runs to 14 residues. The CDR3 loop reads CASSSRQGTYEQYF. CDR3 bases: TGCGCCAGCAGCTCCCGACAGGGGACCTACGAGCAGTACTTC.